This T cell receptor (beta chain) originates from a study of technical replicates of blood from a few donors. Germline-derived CDR1 and CDR2 are MNHNS and SASEGT. This CDR3 spans 15 amino acids. With V trimmed by 6 bases and J by 7 bases, 12 bases remained unmatched. TCRdb's table, derived via immunoSEQ multiplex PCR, lists solely in-frame clones and lacks some. The sample lists tens of thousands of clones, approximately 93% seen once, with less than 0.3% in the top ten. Sample: T cells isolated from PBMCs. The V call is TRBV6-1, the J call TRBJ1-5; 7 bases are a match to TRBD1. The source of this sequence is a human donor in good health. The CDR3 spells CASRTTGLGRQPQHF. In DNA, the CDR3 is TGTGCCAGCAGGACGACAGGGTTAGGGAGGCAGCCCCAGCATTTT.